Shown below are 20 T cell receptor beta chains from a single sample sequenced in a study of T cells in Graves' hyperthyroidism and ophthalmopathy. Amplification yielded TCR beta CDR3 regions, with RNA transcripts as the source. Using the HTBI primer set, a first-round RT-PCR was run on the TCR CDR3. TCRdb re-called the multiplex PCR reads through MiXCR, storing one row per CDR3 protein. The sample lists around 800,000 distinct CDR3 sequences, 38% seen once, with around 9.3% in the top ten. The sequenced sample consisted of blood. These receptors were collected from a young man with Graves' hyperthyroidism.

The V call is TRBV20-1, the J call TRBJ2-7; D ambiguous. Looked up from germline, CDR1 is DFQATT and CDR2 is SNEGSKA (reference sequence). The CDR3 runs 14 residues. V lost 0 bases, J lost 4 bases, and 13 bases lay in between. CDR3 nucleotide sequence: TGCAGTGCTAGAGATGAGGACGTGCCGTACGAGCAGTACTTC. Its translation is CSARDEDVPYEQYF.

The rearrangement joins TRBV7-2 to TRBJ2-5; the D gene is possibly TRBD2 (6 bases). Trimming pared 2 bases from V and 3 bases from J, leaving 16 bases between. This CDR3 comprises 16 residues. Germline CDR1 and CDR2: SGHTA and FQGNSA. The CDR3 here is CASSLRGIGREETQYF. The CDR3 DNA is TGTGCCAGCAGCTTAAGGGGAATCGGGAGAGAAGAGACCCAGTACTTC.

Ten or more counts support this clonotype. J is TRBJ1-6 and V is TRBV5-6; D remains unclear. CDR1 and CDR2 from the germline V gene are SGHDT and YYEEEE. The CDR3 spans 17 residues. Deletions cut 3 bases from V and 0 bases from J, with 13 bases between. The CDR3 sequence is CASSSLTRSSYNSPLHF. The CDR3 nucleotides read TGTGCCAGCAGCTCCCTAACACGGAGCTCCTATAATTCACCCCTCCACTTT. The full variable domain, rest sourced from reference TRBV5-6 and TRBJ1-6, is DAGVTQSPTHLIKTRGQQVTLRCSPKSGHDTVSWYQQALGQGPQFIFQYYEEEERQRGNFPDRFSGHQFPNYSSELNVNALLLGDSALYLCASSSLTRSSYNSPLHFGNGTRLTVT.

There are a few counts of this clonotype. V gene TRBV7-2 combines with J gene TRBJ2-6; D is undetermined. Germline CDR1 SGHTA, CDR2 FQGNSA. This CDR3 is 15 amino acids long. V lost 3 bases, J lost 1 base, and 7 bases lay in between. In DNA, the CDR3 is TGTGCCAGCAGCTTCGGTGTTTCTGGGGCCAACGTCCTGACTTTC. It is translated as CASSFGVSGANVLTF.

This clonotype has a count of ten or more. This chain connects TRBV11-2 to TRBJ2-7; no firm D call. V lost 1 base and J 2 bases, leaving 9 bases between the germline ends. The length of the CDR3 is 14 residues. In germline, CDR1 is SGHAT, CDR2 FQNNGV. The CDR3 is CASSLGLGPYEQYF. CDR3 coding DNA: TGTGCCAGCAGCTTAGGGCTAGGGCCCTACGAGCAGTACTTC. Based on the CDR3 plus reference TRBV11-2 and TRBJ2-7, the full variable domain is EAGVAQSPRYKIIEKRQSVAFWCNPISGHATLYWYQQILGQGPKLLIQFQNNGVVDDSQLPKDRFSAERLKGVDSTLKIQPAKLEDSAVYLCASSLGLGPYEQYFGPGTRLTVT.

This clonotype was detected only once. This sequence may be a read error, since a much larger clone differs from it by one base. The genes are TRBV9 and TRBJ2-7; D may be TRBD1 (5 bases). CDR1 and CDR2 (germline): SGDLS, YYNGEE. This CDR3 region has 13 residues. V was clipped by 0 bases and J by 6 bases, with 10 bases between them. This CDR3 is CASSVEGNGEQYF. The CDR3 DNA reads TGTGCCAGCAGCGTAGAGGGGAATGGCGAGCAGTACTTC.

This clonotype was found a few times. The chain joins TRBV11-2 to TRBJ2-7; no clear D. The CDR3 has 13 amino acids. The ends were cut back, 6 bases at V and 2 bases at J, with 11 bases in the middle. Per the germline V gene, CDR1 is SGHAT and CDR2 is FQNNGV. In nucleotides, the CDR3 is TGTGCCAGCAGTAAGGACGGCCCCTACGAGCAGTACTTC. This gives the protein CASSKDGPYEQYF.

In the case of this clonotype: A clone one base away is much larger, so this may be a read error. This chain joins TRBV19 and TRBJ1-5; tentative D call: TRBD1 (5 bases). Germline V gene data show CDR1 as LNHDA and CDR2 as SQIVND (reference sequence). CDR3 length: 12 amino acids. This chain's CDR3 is CTSHRGNQPQHF. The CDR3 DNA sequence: TGTACCAGTCACCGGGGGAATCAGCCCCAGCATTTT.

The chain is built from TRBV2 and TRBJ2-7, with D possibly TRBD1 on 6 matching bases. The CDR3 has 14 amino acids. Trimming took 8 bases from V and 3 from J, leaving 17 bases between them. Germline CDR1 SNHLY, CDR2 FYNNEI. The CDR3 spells CASSPPTGYYEQYF. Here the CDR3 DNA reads TGTGCCAGCTCACCTCCGACAGGCTACTACGAGCAGTACTTC. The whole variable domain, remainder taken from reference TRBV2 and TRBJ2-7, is EPEVTQTPSHQVTQMGQEVILRCVPISNHLYFYWYRQILGQKVEFLVSFYNNEISEKSEIFDDQFSVERPDGSNFTLKIRSTKLEDSAMYFCASSPPTGYYEQYFGPGTRLTVT.

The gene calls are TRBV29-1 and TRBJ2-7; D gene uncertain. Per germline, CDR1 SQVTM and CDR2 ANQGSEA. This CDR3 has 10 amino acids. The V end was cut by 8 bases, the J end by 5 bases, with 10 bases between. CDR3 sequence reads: CSSMAHEQYF. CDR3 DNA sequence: TGCAGCTCCATGGCCCACGAGCAGTACTTC.

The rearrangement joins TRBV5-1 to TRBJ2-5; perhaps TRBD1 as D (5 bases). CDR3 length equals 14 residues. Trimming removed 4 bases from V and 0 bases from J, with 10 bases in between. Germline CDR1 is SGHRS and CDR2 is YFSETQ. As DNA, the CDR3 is TGCGCCAGCAGCATGACAGCTTACCAAGAGACCCAGTACTTC. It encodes CASSMTAYQETQYF.

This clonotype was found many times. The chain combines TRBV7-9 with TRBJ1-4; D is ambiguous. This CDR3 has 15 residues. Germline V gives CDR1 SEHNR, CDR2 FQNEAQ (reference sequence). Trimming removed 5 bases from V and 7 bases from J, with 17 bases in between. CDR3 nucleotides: TGTGCCAGCAGCACTTTTTATTGGCCTAGTGAAAAACTGTTTTTT. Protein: CASSTFYWPSEKLFF.

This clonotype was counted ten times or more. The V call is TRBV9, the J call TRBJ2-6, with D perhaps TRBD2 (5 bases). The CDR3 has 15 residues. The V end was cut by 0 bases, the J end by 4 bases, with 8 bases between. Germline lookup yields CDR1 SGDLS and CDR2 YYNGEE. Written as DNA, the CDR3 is TGTGCCAGCAGCGTAGGAGGGCCCGGGGCCAACGTCCTGACTTTC. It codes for CASSVGGPGANVLTF. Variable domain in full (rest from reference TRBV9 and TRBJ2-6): DSGVTQTPKHLITATGQRVTLRCSPRSGDLSVYWYQQSLDQGLQFLIQYYNGEERAKGNILERFSAQQFPDLHSELNLSSLELGDSALYFCASSVGGPGANVLTFGAGSRLTVL.

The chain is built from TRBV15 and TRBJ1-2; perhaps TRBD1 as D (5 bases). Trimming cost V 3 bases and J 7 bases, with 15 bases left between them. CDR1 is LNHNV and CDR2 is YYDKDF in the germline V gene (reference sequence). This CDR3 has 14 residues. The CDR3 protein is CATSSEGAERGYTF. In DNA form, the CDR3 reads TGTGCCACCAGCAGCGAAGGGGCAGAACGTGGCTACACCTTC.

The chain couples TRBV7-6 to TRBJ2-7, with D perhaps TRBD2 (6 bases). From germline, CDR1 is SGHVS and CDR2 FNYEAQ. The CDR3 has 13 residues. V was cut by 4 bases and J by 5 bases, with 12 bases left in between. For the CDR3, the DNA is TGTGCCAGCAGCTCTCAACCGGGAGACGAGCAGTACTTC. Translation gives CASSSQPGDEQYF.

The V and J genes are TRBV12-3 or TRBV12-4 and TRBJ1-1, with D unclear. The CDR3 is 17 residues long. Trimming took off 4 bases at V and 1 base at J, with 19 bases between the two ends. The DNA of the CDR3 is TGTGCCAGCAGTTACTACCGGAGCCAAGAGAAGAACACTGAAGCTTTCTTT. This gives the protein CASSYYRSQEKNTEAFF.

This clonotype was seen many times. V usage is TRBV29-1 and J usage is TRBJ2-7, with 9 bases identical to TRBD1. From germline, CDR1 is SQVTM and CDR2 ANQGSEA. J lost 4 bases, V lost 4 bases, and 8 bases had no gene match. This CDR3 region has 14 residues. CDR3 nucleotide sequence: TGCAGCGTTGCGAAGGACAGGGGTTTGTACGAGCAGTACTTC. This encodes CSVAKDRGLYEQYF.

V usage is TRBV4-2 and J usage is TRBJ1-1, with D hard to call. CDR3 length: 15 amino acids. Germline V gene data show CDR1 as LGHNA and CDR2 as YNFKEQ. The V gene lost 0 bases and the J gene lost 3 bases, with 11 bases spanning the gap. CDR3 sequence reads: CASSQDLSVYTEAFF. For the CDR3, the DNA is TGTGCCAGCAGCCAAGATTTGTCCGTGTACACTGAAGCTTTCTTT.

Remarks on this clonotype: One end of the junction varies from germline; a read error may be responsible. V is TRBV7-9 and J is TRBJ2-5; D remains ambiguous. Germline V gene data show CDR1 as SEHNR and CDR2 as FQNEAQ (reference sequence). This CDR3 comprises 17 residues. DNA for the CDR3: TGCGCCAGCAGCCAAGAAATAACTGACGGATCTGAAGAGACCCAGTACTTC. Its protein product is CASSQEITDGSEETQYF.

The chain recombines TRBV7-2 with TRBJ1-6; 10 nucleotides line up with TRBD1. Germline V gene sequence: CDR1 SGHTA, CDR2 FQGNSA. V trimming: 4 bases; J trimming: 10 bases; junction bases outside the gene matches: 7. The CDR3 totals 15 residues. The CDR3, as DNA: TGTGCCAGCAGCTCACCCGGGACAGGGGAGTCACCCCTCCACTTT. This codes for CASSSPGTGESPLHF.